Each of the 6 T cell receptor beta chains below was sequenced from the same sample in a study of radiotherapy plus CTLA-4 blockade in lung cancer. Using immunoSEQ multiplex PCR, the repertoire was profiled, and TCRdb retains in-frame clones only, with some absent. This table has 120,000 or so clones, about 90% appearing once. The sequencing here drew on peripheral blood, taken from a patient treated with radiotherapy plus ipilimumab. The receptors originated from a human donor with non-small cell lung cancer that progressed on radiotherapy plus ipilimumab.

The V gene is TRBV28, the J gene TRBJ1-1; D is unresolved. The germline V gene encodes CDR1 MDHEN and CDR2 SYDVKM. The ends were cut back, 8 bases at V and 0 bases at J, with 10 bases in the middle. There are 13 residues in the CDR3. The CDR3 DNA sequence: TGTGCCAGCCGTCAGGTGGTGAACACTGAAGCTTTCTTT. Translating gives CASRQVVNTEAFF. Based on the CDR3 plus reference TRBV28 and TRBJ1-1, the full variable domain is DVKVTQSSRYLVKRTGEKVFLECVQDMDHENMFWYRQDPGLGLRLIYFSYDVKMKEKGDIPEGYSVSREKKERFSLILESASTNQTSMYLCASRQVVNTEAFFGQGTRLTVV.

The rearrangement links TRBV6-1 to TRBJ2-4; D is uncertain. The CDR3 loop spans 13 amino acids. Trimming pared 7 bases from V and 5 bases from J, leaving 12 bases between. Germline V gene lookup returns CDR1 MNHNS and CDR2 SASEGT. DNA for the CDR3: TGTGCCAGCAAAATTGGGTCGGAAAACATTCAGTACTTC. It specifies CASKIGSENIQYF.

The chain is built from TRBV7-9 and TRBJ1-1; D possibly corresponds to TRBD1 (6 bases). Trimming shortened V by 2 bases and J by 1 base, and 20 bases separated the two germline ends. Germline loops: CDR1 SEHNR, CDR2 FQNEAQ (reference sequence). The CDR3 totals 18 residues. The CDR3 here is CASSLYSYGGPKNTEAFF. The CDR3 coding sequence is TGTGCCAGCAGCTTATATTCGTATGGGGGGCCCAAGAACACTGAAGCTTTCTTT.

This chain joins TRBV4-1 and TRBJ1-2; 8 bases are a match to TRBD1. Germline trimming cut 0 bases from V and 7 bases from J; bases unmatched to any gene: 10. CDR3 length: 16 amino acids. CDR1 and CDR2 from the germline V gene are MGHRA and YSYEKL. The CDR3 DNA sequence: TGCGCCAGCAGCCAAGAGATCTTCGACAGGGGCTTTGGCTACACCTTC. It translates to CASSQEIFDRGFGYTF.

The V call is TRBV30, the J call TRBJ2-7; D ambiguous. This CDR3 has 11 amino acids. The germline V and J ends were trimmed by 3 bases and 4 bases, with 7 bases remaining between them. Germline assignment: CDR1 GTSNPN and CDR2 SVGIG (reference sequence). CDR3 amino acids: CAWRLAYEQYF. CDR3 DNA sequence: TGTGCCTGGAGATTGGCATACGAGCAGTACTTC. Together with reference TRBV30 and TRBJ2-7, the CDR3 gives the full variable domain: SQTIHQWPATLVQPVGSPLSLECTVEGTSNPNLYWYRQAAGRGLQLLFYSVGIGQISSEVPQNLSASRPQDRQFILSSKKLLLSDSGFYLCAWRLAYEQYFGPGTRLTVT.

V and J are TRBV6-1 and TRBJ1-2; perhaps TRBD1 as D (6 bases). Trimming removed 1 base at V and 5 bases at J, with 17 bases between. Germline V gene lookup returns CDR1 MNHNS and CDR2 SASEGT. CDR3 length equals 16 residues. DNA for the CDR3: TGTGCCAGCAGTGAAGGTGTAACGACAGGATCTTATGGCTACACCTTC. Translated, it gives CASSEGVTTGSYGYTF.